These 2 T cell receptor beta chains share one sample of origin, sequenced in a study of CD8 T cells in Susac syndrome. An amount of RNA that ranged from about 0.45 to 1 ug was reverse transcribed with random hexamers. TCRdb re-derived calls from the immunoSEQ multiplex PCR reads in MiXCR, one entry per CDR3 protein. The repertoire includes about 300,000 distinct CDR3 sequences, about 92% of them detected once, and approximately 0.065% sits in the top ten. Sequenced material: CD4+ T cells from PBMCs. The receptors were gathered from a human donor with multiple sclerosis.

This clonotype has more than one count but fewer than ten. The chain joins TRBV7-2 to TRBJ2-2, with D uncertain. The CDR3 consists of 14 residues. From germline, CDR1 is SGHTA and CDR2 FQGNSA. V was shortened by 7 bases and J by 1 base, with 10 bases between the two germline ends. CDR3 bases: TGTGCCAGCACCCATGGGTTGAACACCGGGGAGCTGTTTTTT. Amino acids: CASTHGLNTGELFF.

V gene TRBV4-3 combines with J gene TRBJ2-7, with TRBD1 matching over 10 bases. V trimming: 5 bases; J trimming: 5 bases; junction bases outside the gene matches: 6. The CDR3 extends over 14 amino acids. Germline assignment: CDR1 LGHNA and CDR2 YSLEER. CDR3 in DNA: TGCGCCAGCAGCACGGACAGGGGGTCGGACGAGCAGTACTTC. Protein: CASSTDRGSDEQYF.